These T cell receptor beta chains were read from a single sample in a study of T-cell reconstitution after alpha-beta-depleted transplantation in children. MiXCR, run by TCRdb on the PCR reads, gives a single entry per CDR3 protein. The sample holds around 600,000 distinct CDR3 sequences, around 23% seen once. The specimen was PBMCs, mostly from graft donor cells, collected 360 days after TCRalphabeta/CD19-depleted stem cell transplant. Receptor source: a boy in the first two years of life who had a stem cell transplant for acute myeloid leukemia, so the T cells may come from the graft donor. Each CDR3 is given with its conserved first and last residue. Each record gives: D gene, clone size, V gene, J gene, CDR3 length, CDR3 protein, CDR3 DNA. D genes are given only for firm matches. The size field is filled for only some rows; it gives once, few, many or a size class.

d_call: TRBD2
clone_size: -
v_call: TRBV20-1
j_call: TRBJ2-1
cdr3_length: 13
cdr3_aa: CSARGLGTVEQFF
cdr3_nt: TGCAGTGCTAGGGGACTAGGTACGGTTGAGCAGTTCTTC

d_call: -
clone_size: many
v_call: TRBV12-3/TRBV12-4
j_call: TRBJ1-1
cdr3_length: 13
cdr3_aa: CASNGGWNTEAFF
cdr3_nt: TGTGCCAGCAACGGGGGCTGGAACACTGAAGCTTTCTTT

d_call: TRBD2
clone_size: -
v_call: TRBV12-3/TRBV12-4
j_call: TRBJ2-3
cdr3_length: 16
cdr3_aa: CASSSVRAGGTDTQYF
cdr3_nt: TGTGCCAGCAGTTCAGTGAGAGCGGGGGGCACAGATACGCAGTATTTT

d_call: -
clone_size: once
v_call: TRBV5-1
j_call: TRBJ1-1
cdr3_length: 13
cdr3_aa: CASSSQTETEAFF
cdr3_nt: TGCGCCAGCAGCTCCCAGACAGAGACTGAAGCTTTCTTT

d_call: -
clone_size: many
v_call: TRBV12-3/TRBV12-4
j_call: TRBJ2-7
cdr3_length: 15
cdr3_aa: CASSNERDSMIEQYF
cdr3_nt: TGTGCCAGCAGCAACGAAAGGGACTCTATGATTGAGCAGTACTTC

d_call: -
clone_size: -
v_call: TRBV18
j_call: TRBJ2-3
cdr3_length: 15
cdr3_aa: CASSPGLHNTDTQYF
cdr3_nt: TGTGCCAGCTCACCGGGACTTCACAACACAGATACGCAGTATTTT

d_call: TRBD2
clone_size: few
v_call: TRBV27
j_call: TRBJ2-5
cdr3_length: 15
cdr3_aa: CASSLLAGGLETQYF
cdr3_nt: TGTGCCAGCAGTTTATTAGCGGGGGGGCTGGAGACCCAGTACTTC

d_call: -
clone_size: -
v_call: TRBV6-1
j_call: TRBJ2-7
cdr3_length: 13
cdr3_aa: CASSRQPTYEQYF
cdr3_nt: TGTGCCAGCAGCCGTCAGCCCACCTACGAGCAGTACTTC

d_call: -
clone_size: -
v_call: TRBV5-5
j_call: TRBJ2-7
cdr3_length: 15
cdr3_aa: CASSAADRSSYEQYF
cdr3_nt: TGTGCCAGCAGCGCGGCGGACCGGTCCTCCTACGAGCAGTACTTC

d_call: TRBD1
clone_size: -
v_call: TRBV27
j_call: TRBJ2-3
cdr3_length: 16
cdr3_aa: CATAITGAASTDTQYF
cdr3_nt: TGTGCCACCGCCATTACAGGGGCGGCTAGCACAGATACGCAGTATTTT

d_call: -
clone_size: few
v_call: TRBV5-1
j_call: TRBJ2-2
cdr3_length: 15
cdr3_aa: CASSNNGRNTGELFF
cdr3_nt: TGCGCCAGCAGCAATAACGGGAGGAACACCGGGGAGCTGTTTTTT

d_call: -
clone_size: -
v_call: TRBV28
j_call: TRBJ2-3
cdr3_length: 17
cdr3_aa: CASSLLTQGMGTDTQYF
cdr3_nt: TGTGCCAGCAGTTTATTAACCCAGGGAATGGGTACAGATACGCAGTATTTT

d_call: -
clone_size: many
v_call: TRBV9
j_call: TRBJ2-5
cdr3_length: 14
cdr3_aa: CASSVGWGLETQYF
cdr3_nt: TGTGCCAGCAGCGTAGGCTGGGGTTTGGAGACCCAGTACTTC

d_call: TRBD1
clone_size: -
v_call: TRBV2
j_call: TRBJ2-2
cdr3_length: 14
cdr3_aa: CASNPRTGAGELFF
cdr3_nt: TGTGCCAGCAATCCTAGGACAGGGGCCGGGGAGCTGTTTTTT

d_call: TRBD1
clone_size: -
v_call: TRBV24-1
j_call: TRBJ1-5
cdr3_length: 15
cdr3_aa: CATSEGQGGSQPQHF
cdr3_nt: TGTGCCACCAGTGAAGGACAGGGGGGAAGTCAGCCCCAGCATTTT

d_call: TRBD2
clone_size: few
v_call: TRBV6-1
j_call: TRBJ2-5
cdr3_length: 15
cdr3_aa: CASRGLAGGQETQYF
cdr3_nt: TGTGCCAGCAGAGGACTAGCGGGGGGGCAAGAGACCCAGTACTTC

d_call: -
clone_size: few
v_call: TRBV10-3
j_call: TRBJ2-5
cdr3_length: 13
cdr3_aa: CAITRDFQETQYF
cdr3_nt: TGTGCCATCACCCGGGACTTCCAAGAGACCCAGTACTTC

d_call: TRBD1
clone_size: -
v_call: TRBV9
j_call: TRBJ2-6
cdr3_length: 21
cdr3_aa: CASSVAEDSGTVSSGANVLTF
cdr3_nt: TGTGCCAGCAGCGTAGCGGAGGACTCCGGGACAGTGAGCTCTGGGGCCAACGTCCTGACTTTC

d_call: -
clone_size: -
v_call: TRBV6-5
j_call: TRBJ2-1
cdr3_length: 14
cdr3_aa: CASSYSLSGDEQFF
cdr3_nt: TGTGCCAGCAGTTACTCGTTGTCTGGTGATGAGCAGTTCTTC

d_call: TRBD1
clone_size: once
v_call: TRBV4-1
j_call: TRBJ2-2
cdr3_length: 15
cdr3_aa: CASSQGTGFAGELFF
cdr3_nt: TGCGCCAGCAGCCAAGGGACAGGGTTCGCCGGGGAGCTGTTTTTT

d_call: -
clone_size: -
v_call: TRBV20-1
j_call: TRBJ2-5
cdr3_length: 13
cdr3_aa: CSASVGVEETQYF
cdr3_nt: TGCAGTGCTAGTGTGGGGGTTGAAGAGACCCAGTACTTC

d_call: TRBD1
clone_size: many
v_call: TRBV10-3
j_call: TRBJ2-1
cdr3_length: 15
cdr3_aa: CAIRGGQGGDNEQFF
cdr3_nt: TGTGCCATCAGGGGGGGACAGGGAGGTGACAATGAGCAGTTCTTC

d_call: TRBD2
clone_size: many
v_call: TRBV20-1
j_call: TRBJ2-1
cdr3_length: 16
cdr3_aa: CSASTFGGELYNEQFF
cdr3_nt: TGCAGTGCCAGTACGTTCGGGGGGGAGCTCTACAATGAGCAGTTCTTC

d_call: -
clone_size: -
v_call: TRBV29-1
j_call: TRBJ2-7
cdr3_length: 13
cdr3_aa: CSALGRESYEQYF
cdr3_nt: TGCAGCGCCCTGGGCAGGGAGTCGTACGAGCAGTACTTC

d_call: TRBD1
clone_size: -
v_call: TRBV18
j_call: TRBJ2-1
cdr3_length: 19
cdr3_aa: CASSPRAGGEAIAYNEQFF
cdr3_nt: TGTGCCAGCTCACCACGGGCAGGGGGCGAGGCTATCGCCTACAATGAGCAGTTCTTC

d_call: -
clone_size: -
v_call: TRBV9
j_call: TRBJ2-2
cdr3_length: 15
cdr3_aa: CASSTTGRTNGELFF
cdr3_nt: TGTGCCAGCAGCACAACGGGACGGACAAACGGGGAGCTGTTTTTT

d_call: TRBD2
clone_size: many
v_call: TRBV20-1
j_call: TRBJ2-5
cdr3_length: 16
cdr3_aa: CSARARTSPKLETQYF
cdr3_nt: TGCAGTGCCCGCGCTAGGACTAGCCCGAAGTTAGAGACCCAGTACTTC

d_call: TRBD1
clone_size: many
v_call: TRBV12-3/TRBV12-4
j_call: TRBJ2-7
cdr3_length: 15
cdr3_aa: CASSWRGQGNYEQYF
cdr3_nt: TGTGCCAGCAGTTGGAGGGGACAGGGAAACTACGAGCAGTACTTC

d_call: TRBD1
clone_size: many
v_call: TRBV5-1
j_call: TRBJ2-3
cdr3_length: 16
cdr3_aa: CASSRTTGGLGDTQYF
cdr3_nt: TGCGCCAGCAGCAGAACGACAGGGGGCTTAGGAGATACGCAGTATTTT

d_call: -
clone_size: -
v_call: TRBV12-3/TRBV12-4
j_call: TRBJ2-6
cdr3_length: 15
cdr3_aa: CASPDRGGGANVLAF
cdr3_nt: TGTGCCAGCCCTGATAGGGGCGGTGGGGCCAACGTCCTGGCTTTC

d_call: TRBD1
clone_size: -
v_call: TRBV7-6
j_call: TRBJ2-1
cdr3_length: 17
cdr3_aa: CASSNAAQGQGVNEQFF
cdr3_nt: TGTGCCAGCAGCAACGCGGCCCAAGGACAGGGGGTGAATGAGCAGTTCTTC

d_call: -
clone_size: many
v_call: TRBV29-1
j_call: TRBJ2-2
cdr3_length: 14
cdr3_aa: CSVERGANTGELFF
cdr3_nt: TGCAGCGTTGAACGTGGGGCTAACACCGGGGAGCTGTTTTTT

d_call: -
clone_size: few
v_call: TRBV12-3/TRBV12-4
j_call: TRBJ1-6
cdr3_length: 17
cdr3_aa: CASRFGLRSSYNSPLHF
cdr3_nt: TGTGCCAGCAGGTTCGGACTCCGAAGCTCCTATAATTCACCCCTCCACTTT

d_call: TRBD1
clone_size: few
v_call: TRBV7-2
j_call: TRBJ2-3
cdr3_length: 15
cdr3_aa: CASSGVGTGPDTQYF
cdr3_nt: TGTGCCAGCAGCGGGGTCGGGACAGGGCCTGATACGCAGTATTTT

d_call: -
clone_size: many
v_call: TRBV9
j_call: TRBJ2-7
cdr3_length: 15
cdr3_aa: CASSVGERPPYEQYF
cdr3_nt: TGTGCCAGCAGCGTAGGAGAGAGACCCCCCTACGAGCAGTACTTC

d_call: -
clone_size: many
v_call: TRBV29-1
j_call: TRBJ1-2
cdr3_length: 13
cdr3_aa: CSVAGRDIYGYTF
cdr3_nt: TGCAGCGTTGCCGGCAGGGACATCTATGGCTACACCTTC